This TCR beta chain was profiled in a study of cytomegalovirus exposure and HLA in healthy donors. Clones were sequenced by immunoSEQ multiplex PCR, and TCRdb holds only the in-frame ones, with some missing. The data show some 140,000 clones, with 80% to 90% seen just once and 20% to 25% held by the top ten. With 4 bases clipped from V and 2 bases from J, the junction kept 18 bases outside the gene matches. Per the germline V gene, CDR1 is SGDLS and CDR2 is YYNGEE. This CDR3 region has 19 residues. This TCR was sampled from a man aged 18-30 years in good health and CMV-seropositive. The chain recombines TRBV9 with TRBJ1-5; TRBD1 matches 7 bases. The sample comprised PBMCs. The CDR3 protein is CASSLWTHRGVRGNQPQHF. The DNA of the CDR3 is TGTGCCAGCAGCCTGTGGACCCACAGGGGAGTCAGGGGCAATCAGCCCCAGCATTTT.